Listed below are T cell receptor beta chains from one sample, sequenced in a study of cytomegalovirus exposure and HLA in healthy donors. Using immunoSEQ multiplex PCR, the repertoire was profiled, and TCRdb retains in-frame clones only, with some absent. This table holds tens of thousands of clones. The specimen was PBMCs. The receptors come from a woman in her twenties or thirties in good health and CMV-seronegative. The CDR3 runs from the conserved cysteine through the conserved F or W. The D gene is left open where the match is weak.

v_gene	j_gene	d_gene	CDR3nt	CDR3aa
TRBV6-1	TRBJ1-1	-	TGTGCCAGCAGGGACAGCTTAAGGGCTTTCTTT	CASRDSLRAFF
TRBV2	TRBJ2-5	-	TGTGCCAGCAGTGTTGACAGGCCGTCGGCCCAGTACTTC	CASSVDRPSAQYF
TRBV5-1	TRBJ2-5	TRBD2	TGCGCCAGCAGCTTGGAGGGACTAGCGGAGACCCAGTACTTC	CASSLEGLAETQYF
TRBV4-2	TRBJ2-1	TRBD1	TGTGCCAGCAGCCAAGATCGTAGTAGGAACAGGGGGCGGAATGAGCAGTTCTTC	CASSQDRSRNRGRNEQFF
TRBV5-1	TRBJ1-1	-	TGCGCCAGCAGCTTCTCCCGGAACAGCGGATCCGAAGCTTTCTTT	CASSFSRNSGSEAFF
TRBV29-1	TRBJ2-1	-	TGCAGCGTTCGGGGGGCAAGATACAATGAGCAGTTCTTC	CSVRGARYNEQFF
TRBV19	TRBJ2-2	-	TGTGCCAGTAATCCAGGGACTTTGAACACCGGGGAGCTGTTTTTT	CASNPGTLNTGELFF
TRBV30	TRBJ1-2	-	TGTGCCTGGAGTGTGGCAGGGCTAGCTAACTATGGCTACACCTTC	CAWSVAGLANYGYTF
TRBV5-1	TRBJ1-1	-	TGCGCCAGCAGCTCCCAAGGAGGAAGGACTGAAGCTTTCTTT	CASSSQGGRTEAFF
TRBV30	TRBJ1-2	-	TGTGCCTGGAGTACATACCTAGACGGGGAGGACTTCAAAAACTATGGCTACACCTTC	CAWSTYLDGEDFKNYGYTF
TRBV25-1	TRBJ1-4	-	TGTGCCAGCAGTGAATTTACAGGGAGAGGTGAAAAACTGTTTTTT	CASSEFTGRGEKLFF
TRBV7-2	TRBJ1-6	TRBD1	TGTGCCAGCAGGGACAGGGGGCGCAATAATTCACCCCTCCACTTT	CASRDRGRNNSPLHF
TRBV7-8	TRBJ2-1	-	TGTGCCAGCAGCTTAGTGAGGTACAATGAGCAGTTCTTC	CASSLVRYNEQFF
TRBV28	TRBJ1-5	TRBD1	TGTGCCAGCAGTTTTGGTAGCCGGACAGGGCCCAATCAGCCCCAGCATTTT	CASSFGSRTGPNQPQHF
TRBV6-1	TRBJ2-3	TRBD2	TGTGCCAGCAGTCTTAGCGGGTACAGCACAGATACGCAGTATTTT	CASSLSGYSTDTQYF
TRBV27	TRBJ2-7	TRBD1	TGTGCCAGCCGGGGACAGCCCTACGAGCAGTACTTC	CASRGQPYEQYF
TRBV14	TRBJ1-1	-	TGTGCCAGCAGCTCAATAGACCTCCAGGGGACGAACACTGAAGCTTTCTTT	CASSSIDLQGTNTEAFF
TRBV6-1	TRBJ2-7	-	TGTGCCAGCAGGTTATACTGGAAAGGAGCCTACGAGCAGTACTTC	CASRLYWKGAYEQYF
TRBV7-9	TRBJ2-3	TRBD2	TGTGCCAGCAGCTCATCGAGCGGGGGGAGCACAGATACGCAGTATTTT	CASSSSSGGSTDTQYF
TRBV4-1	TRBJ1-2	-	TGCGCCAGCAGCCAAGTCGGAGGTTTAGCTAACTATGGCTACACCTTC	CASSQVGGLANYGYTF
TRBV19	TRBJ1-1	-	TGTGCCAGTAGGGGGATAGGGACAAAGGCTTGGAACACTGAAGCTTTCTTT	CASRGIGTKAWNTEAFF
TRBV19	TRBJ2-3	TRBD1	TGTGCCAGTAGTATAGCTTCAGGGGGAAAGTGGGCAGATACGCAGTATTTT	CASSIASGGKWADTQYF
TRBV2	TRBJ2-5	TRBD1	TGTGCCAGCAGTGAACGGACAGGGTCCCAAGAGACCCAGTACTTC	CASSERTGSQETQYF
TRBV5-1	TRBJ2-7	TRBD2	TGCGCCAGCAGCGTAGCGGGACCAGGTATTGAAGCCTACGAGCAGTACTTC	CASSVAGPGIEAYEQYF
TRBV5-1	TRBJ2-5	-	TGCGCCAGTAGAGAATCTCAGACCCAGTACTTC	CASRESQTQYF
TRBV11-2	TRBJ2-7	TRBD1	TGTGCCAGCAGCCGACGACAGGGTCCCTACGAGCAGTACTTC	CASSRRQGPYEQYF
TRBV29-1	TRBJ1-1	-	TGCAGCGTCACAGGGTTGAACACTGAAGCTTTCTTT	CSVTGLNTEAFF
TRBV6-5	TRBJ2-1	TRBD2	TGTGCCAGCAGGGGTCTAGCGGGGAATGAGCAGTTCTTC	CASRGLAGNEQFF
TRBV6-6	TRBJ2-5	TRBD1	TGTGCCAGCAGCGACAGGGGTTTAGTAGAGACCCAGTACTTC	CASSDRGLVETQYF
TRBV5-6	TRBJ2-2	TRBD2	TGTGCCAGCAGCTTTGGCGGGAGGAGCACCGGGGAGCTGTTTTTT	CASSFGGRSTGELFF
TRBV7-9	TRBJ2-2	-	TGTGCCAGCAGCTTGGGCGGGGCGCGTGAAACCGGGGAGCTGTTTTTT	CASSLGGARETGELFF
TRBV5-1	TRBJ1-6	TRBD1	TGCGCCAGCAGCTTGCTCCCGGGACAGGGAAAAGATAATTCACCCCTCCACTTT	CASSLLPGQGKDNSPLHF
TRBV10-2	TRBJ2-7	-	TGCGCCAGCAGTGCAGGAAGCGGGTTCTCCTACGAGCAGTACTTC	CASSAGSGFSYEQYF
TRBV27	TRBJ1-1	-	TGTGCCAGCAGTTCCCCGCGGGGGGCGGATACTGAAGCTTTCTTT	CASSSPRGADTEAFF
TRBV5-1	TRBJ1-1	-	TGCGCCAGCAGCGTGAGGGCCCTGGACCCTCGGGACACTGAAGCTTTCTTT	CASSVRALDPRDTEAFF
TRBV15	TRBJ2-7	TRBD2	TGTGCCACCAGCAGAGGGAGCGGGAGCGACGAGCAGTACTTC	CATSRGSGSDEQYF
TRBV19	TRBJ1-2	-	TGTGCCAGTAGTATAAAGGCGGGGGTAGGCTACACCTTC	CASSIKAGVGYTF
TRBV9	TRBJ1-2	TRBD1	TGTGCCAGCAGCCCGGGGACAGGGGTTAGGTATGGCTACACCTTC	CASSPGTGVRYGYTF
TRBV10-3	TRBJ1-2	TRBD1	TGTGCCATCAGCAGGGGACAGGGGGCGGATGGCTACACCTTC	CAISRGQGADGYTF
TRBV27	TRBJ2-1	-	TGTGCCAGCAGTTTAGGCGGGGATGAGCAGTTCTTC	CASSLGGDEQFF
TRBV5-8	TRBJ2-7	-	TGTGCCAGCCGCAATGCAGGGGCCTACGAGCAGTACTTC	CASRNAGAYEQYF
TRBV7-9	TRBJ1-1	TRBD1	TGTGCCAGCAGCCGTGGGGGGCAGGGGGCGACTGAAGCTTTCTTT	CASSRGGQGATEAFF
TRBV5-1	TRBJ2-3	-	TGCGCCAGCAGCTTAAGGCAGGGGCACACAGATACGCAGTATTTT	CASSLRQGHTDTQYF
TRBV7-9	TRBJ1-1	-	TGTGCCAGCAGCTTAGACAGCCACGAGAACACTGAAGCTTTCTTT	CASSLDSHENTEAFF
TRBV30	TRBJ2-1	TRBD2	TGTGCCTGGAGTGTAATGGGGGGGATGACCTACAATGAGCAGTTCTTC	CAWSVMGGMTYNEQFF
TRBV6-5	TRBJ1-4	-	TGTGCCAGCAGCCGCGGCCCGAATGAAAAACTGTTTTTT	CASSRGPNEKLFF
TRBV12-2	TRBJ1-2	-	TGTGCAGGCGGGGATCAGCTCTATGGCTACACCTTC	CAGGDQLYGYTF
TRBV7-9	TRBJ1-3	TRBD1	TGTGCCAGCAGCCGAGTCAGGGGGCAGGCTGGAAACACCATATATTTT	CASSRVRGQAGNTIYF
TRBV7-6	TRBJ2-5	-	TGTGCCAGCAGCTTATTCGGCGGGGGCCCGCCAGGGACCCAGTACTTC	CASSLFGGGPPGTQYF
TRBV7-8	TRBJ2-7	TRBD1	TGTGCCAGCAGCTTAGCTCTATCAGGGGGCGCCGGTATGTCCTACGAGCAGTACTTC	CASSLALSGGAGMSYEQYF